Listed here are 26 T cell receptor beta chains from one sample, sequenced in a study of a mutant IDH1 vaccine in newly diagnosed glioma. Their cognate antigens are unknown. Only in-frame clones appear in the TCRdb table, and some are missing; sequencing was by immunoSEQ multiplex PCR. The sample shows nearly 50,000 clones, around 85% of them seen only once. Time point of the sample: week 47, end of study. In every dose of vaccine, 300 ug of mutant IDH1 20-mer peptide was given alongside topical imiquimod. Sequencing was performed on PBMCs, taken from a glioma patient whose treatment included an IDH1 peptide vaccine. The receptor source for this set is a woman aged 30 to 39 with glioma. Some clones in this sample may be carry-over from other donors' samples.

Points on this clone: Germline and junction disagree at one end, which may indicate a read error. The genes are TRBV7-7 and TRBJ2-2, with D unclear. The CDR3 consists of 13 residues. Germline V gene data show CDR1 as SSHAT and CDR2 as FNYEAQ (reference sequence). The CDR3 reads CASSLGPTGELFF. In DNA form, the CDR3 reads TGTGCTAGCAGCTTAGGGCCAACCGGGGAGCTGTTTTTT.

The chain is built from TRBV5-1 and TRBJ2-7, with 7 bases lining up with TRBD1. V was pared by 4 bases and J by 0 bases, with 1 base of the junction left unmatched. Germline V gives CDR1 SGHRS, CDR2 YFSETQ. The CDR3 is 13 amino acids. CDR3: CASSTGASYEQYF. In nucleotides, the CDR3 is TGCGCCAGCAGCACAGGGGCCTCCTACGAGCAGTACTTC.

This clone is medium-sized by share. The rearrangement uses TRBV5-4 and TRBJ1-1; 7 bases map to TRBD1. CDR1 is SGHNT, CDR2 YYREEE, per germline (reference sequence). This CDR3 comprises 13 residues. V gave up 4 bases and J gave up 10 bases; unmatched junction bases: 10. The CDR3 DNA is TGTGCCAGCAGCACCCGGACAGGCCCCACAGCTTTCTTT. Protein product: CASSTRTGPTAFF.

The chain joins TRBV4-1 to TRBJ2-2; the D gene could be TRBD1 or TRBD2 (5 bases each). This CDR3 has 18 residues. Per the germline V gene, CDR1 is MGHRA and CDR2 is YSYEKL. Trimming took 3 bases from V and 0 from J, leaving 17 bases between them. CDR3 in DNA: TGCGCCAGCAGCCAGAGGGTAAGGGGAGCTTCGAACACCGGGGAGCTGTTTTTT. This codes for CASSQRVRGASNTGELFF.

This chain links TRBV14 with TRBJ1-2, with D hard to call. CDR1 SGHDN and CDR2 FVKESK come from the germline V gene. This CDR3 has 14 residues. Trimming pared 4 bases from V and 0 bases from J, leaving 9 bases between. CDR3 coding DNA: TGTGCCAGCAGCCGGCAGGCCACTAACTATGGCTACACCTTC. This encodes CASSRQATNYGYTF.

This chain joins TRBV19 and TRBJ1-5, with D unclear. The V end lost 0 bases, the J end lost 2 bases, and 11 bases lay between the germline ends. CDR1 and CDR2 from the germline V gene are LNHDA and SQIVND (reference sequence). The CDR3 runs 16 residues. In nucleotides, the CDR3 is TGTGCCAGTAGTATAGAATGGGGTTCGGGCAATCAGCCCCAGCATTTT. It codes for CASSIEWGSGNQPQHF.

This chain joins TRBV5-8 and TRBJ1-1; tentatively, D is TRBD1 (5 bases). V lost 0 bases and J lost 7, with 10 bases in between. CDR3 length equals 13 residues. Germline lookup yields CDR1 SGHTS and CDR2 YDEGEE. The CDR3 loop reads CASSLAMGGEAFF. The CDR3 nucleotides are TGTGCCAGCAGCTTGGCGATGGGGGGTGAAGCTTTCTTT.

This chain uses TRBV4-1 with TRBJ2-1; TRBD1 aligns across 10 bases. CDR1 and CDR2 (germline): MGHRA, YSYEKL. The CDR3 loop spans 14 amino acids. V lost 4 bases to trimming and J lost 6 bases; unmatched junction nucleotides: 3. DNA of the CDR3: TGCGCCAGCAGCCTCGGACAGGGGGGCAATGAGCAGTTCTTC. It specifies CASSLGQGGNEQFF.

The chain employs TRBV19 and TRBJ1-5, with no clear D. The CDR3 runs 12 residues. Trimming left V 7 bases short and J 7 bases short, with 11 bases between. Germline V gene lookup returns CDR1 LNHDA and CDR2 SQIVND (reference sequence). CDR3 DNA: TGTGCCAGTACCCTTGGAGGACAGCCCCAGCATTTT. It is translated as CASTLGGQPQHF.

The chain carries TRBV29-1 and TRBJ1-2, with a possible D match to TRBD1 (5 bases). V was trimmed by 0 bases and J by 6 bases, leaving 11 bases between them. The CDR3 loop spans 13 amino acids. Germline values: CDR1 SQVTM, CDR2 ANQGSEA. The CDR3 nucleotides are TGCAGCGTTGAAGATCAATGGGGCGATGGCTACACCTTC. This gives the protein CSVEDQWGDGYTF. Combining the CDR3 with reference TRBV29-1 and TRBJ1-2 gives the whole variable domain SAVISQKPSRDICQRGTSLTIQCQVDSQVTMMFWYRQQPGQSLTLIATANQGSEATYESGFVIDKFPISRPNLTFSTLTVSNMSPEDSSIYLCSVEDQWGDGYTFGSGTRLTVV.

V and J are TRBV7-9 and TRBJ1-4; 9 nucleotides agree with TRBD1. Per germline, CDR1 SEHNR and CDR2 FQNEAQ (reference sequence). J was trimmed by 3 bases and V by 7 bases; bases with no gene match: 6. The CDR3 spans 15 residues. CDR3 DNA: TGTGCCAGCAACCTAGGACAGGGGTCTAATGAAAAACTGTTTTTT. The encoded protein is CASNLGQGSNEKLFF.

This chain uses TRBV11-3 with TRBJ2-7, with D possibly matching TRBD2 (5 bases). V lost 5 bases, J lost 1 base, and 9 bases lay in between. The CDR3 is 13 residues long. Germline-derived CDR1 and CDR2 are SGHNT and YENEEA. The CDR3 reads CASSLSGSYEQYF. DNA for the CDR3: TGTGCCAGCAGCCTAAGCGGATCCTACGAGCAGTACTTC.

The rearrangement links TRBV7-9 to TRBJ2-4; a possible D gene is TRBD2 (5 bases). V was shortened by 10 bases and J by 7 bases, with 14 bases between the two germline ends. Germline V gene lookup returns CDR1 SEHNR and CDR2 FQNEAQ (reference sequence). The length of the CDR3 is 12 residues. This CDR3 is CAIPSRDNIQYF. The CDR3 nucleotides are TGTGCCATCCCCTCCCGGGATAACATTCAGTACTTC. The whole variable domain, filled in from reference TRBV7-9 and TRBJ2-4, reads DTGVSQNPRHKITKRGQNVTFRCDPISEHNRLYWYRQTLGQGPEFLTYFQNEAQLEKSRLLSDRFSAERPKGSFSTLEIQRTEQGDSAMYLCAIPSRDNIQYFGAGTRLSVL.

Comments on this clone: Other nucleotide sequences from this sample produce the same CDR3. The gene calls are TRBV30 and TRBJ1-1, with D unresolved. V was trimmed by 2 bases and J by 11 bases, leaving 12 bases between them. The germline V gene encodes CDR1 GTSNPN and CDR2 SVGIG (reference sequence). The CDR3 has 11 residues. This CDR3 reads CAWSPTREAFF. CDR3 coding DNA: TGTGCCTGGAGTCCCACCCGCGAGGCTTTCTTT.

This chain joins TRBV13 and TRBJ2-7; D call uncertain. V lost 1 base and J 2 bases, leaving 3 bases between the germline ends. This CDR3 region has 12 residues. Germline V CDR1 and CDR2: PRHDT, FYEKMQ (reference sequence). This chain's CDR3 is CASSLAPYEQYF. For the CDR3, the DNA is TGTGCCAGCAGCTTAGCCCCCTACGAGCAGTACTTC.

The V call is TRBV28, the J call TRBJ1-5; a weak D match, TRBD1 (5 bases). Trimming removed 2 bases from V and 6 bases from J, with 14 bases in between. The CDR3 consists of 15 residues. In germline, CDR1 is MDHEN, CDR2 SYDVKM. In DNA, the CDR3 is TGTGCCAGCAGTTTAGCGGGGGGTAATCGTCAGCCCCAGCATTTT. This translates into CASSLAGGNRQPQHF.

This clone was detected only once. The V gene is TRBV18, the J gene TRBJ1-2, with 7 bases that match TRBD1. Looked up from germline, CDR1 is KGHSH and CDR2 is LQKENI. This CDR3 has 14 residues. V trimming: 2 bases; J trimming: 4 bases; junction bases outside the gene matches: 4. The CDR3 protein is CASSPTGAVYGYTF. CDR3 DNA: TGTGCCAGCTCACCAACAGGGGCGGTCTATGGCTACACCTTC. The whole variable domain, filled in from reference TRBV18 and TRBJ1-2, reads NAGVMQNPRHLVRRRGQEARLRCSPMKGHSHVYWYRQLPEEGLKFMVYLQKENIIDESGMPKERFSAEFPKEGPSILRIQQVVRGDSAAYFCASSPTGAVYGYTFGSGTRLTVV.

This chain links TRBV11-2 with TRBJ1-1; TRBD1 matches at 8 bases. The ends lost 4 bases at V and 1 base at J; junction bases unmatched: 5. CDR1 and CDR2 from the germline V gene are SGHAT and FQNNGV. This CDR3 comprises 15 residues. CDR3: CASSSRQGPNTEAFF. The CDR3 DNA reads TGTGCCAGCAGCTCCCGACAGGGGCCGAACACTGAAGCTTTCTTT. Full variable domain (rest looked up from reference TRBV11-2 and TRBJ1-1): EAGVAQSPRYKIIEKRQSVAFWCNPISGHATLYWYQQILGQGPKLLIQFQNNGVVDDSQLPKDRFSAERLKGVDSTLKIQPAKLEDSAVYLCASSSRQGPNTEAFFGQGTRLTVV.

This clone appeared a few times. The V gene is TRBV29-1, the J gene TRBJ1-1; D unresolved. Trimming left V 6 bases short and J 3 bases short, with 8 bases between. This CDR3 contains 11 residues. Germline lookup yields CDR1 SQVTM and CDR2 ANQGSEA. CDR3: CSVRRDTEAFF. CDR3 bases: TGCAGCGTCCGACGGGACACTGAAGCTTTCTTT.

The chain is built from TRBV29-1 and TRBJ2-7; 7 bases are a match to TRBD1. This CDR3 has 13 amino acids. Germline V CDR1 and CDR2: SQVTM, ANQGSEA. The J segment lost 0 bases and the V segment lost 6 bases, leaving 5 bases of the junction unmatched. This CDR3 is CSVGDSSSYEQYF. The CDR3 nucleotides are TGCAGCGTAGGGGACAGTAGCTCCTACGAGCAGTACTTC.

The CDR3 region has the DNA TGTGCCAGTAGTCCAAGAGGGGGTCCGAACACCGGGGAGCTGTTTTTT. This translates into CASSPRGGPNTGELFF. The V and J genes are TRBV19 and TRBJ2-2; maybe TRBD1 (6 bases). Germline CDR1 reads LNHDA; CDR2 reads SQIVND (reference sequence). The CDR3 spans 16 residues. V lost 5 bases and J lost 0, with 13 bases in between.

The gene calls are TRBV19 and TRBJ2-5; D assignment may be TRBD1 or TRBD2 (5 bases each). Matching the DNA end better, TRBJ2-7 makes the J call doubtful. The CDR3 is made up of 14 amino acids. Germline CDR1 is LNHDA and CDR2 is SQIVND (reference sequence). The CDR3 is CASSRLGDSYEQYF. The CDR3 DNA is TGTGCCAGTAGTCGACTGGGGGACTCCTACGAGCAGTACTTC.

V and J are TRBV19 and TRBJ2-1; D perhaps matches TRBD1 (6 bases). The V end lost 5 bases, the J end lost 4 bases, and 18 bases lay between the germline ends. Germline CDR1 LNHDA, CDR2 SQIVND (reference sequence). This CDR3 is built from 16 residues. In DNA, the CDR3 is TGTGCCAGTAGTCGTTCTGCCGTCAGGGGATACAATGAGCAGTTCTTC. Translation: CASSRSAVRGYNEQFF.

The chain uses TRBV11-2 and TRBJ2-7; the match to TRBD2 covers 10 bases. V lost 8 bases, J lost 7 bases, and 11 bases stayed unmatched. This CDR3 region has 14 residues. The germline gives CDR1 SGHAT, CDR2 FQNNGV. CDR3 residues: CASALGLAGVEQYF. CDR3 bases: TGTGCCAGCGCCTTAGGGCTAGCGGGAGTGGAGCAGTACTTC.

This clone has only one observation. This chain connects TRBV5-6 to TRBJ2-7; the D gene is possibly TRBD1 (5 bases). Germline CDR1 is SGHDT and CDR2 is YYEEEE. Trimming took 0 bases from V and 3 from J, leaving 7 bases between them. CDR3 length equals 13 residues. The CDR3 nucleotides are TGTGCCAGCAGCTTGGGTACAGGCTACGAGCAGTACTTC. It yields the protein CASSLGTGYEQYF.

This chain uses TRBV10-1 with TRBJ2-2, with unresolved D. Germline V CDR1 and CDR2: WNHNN, SYGVQD (reference sequence). The CDR3 runs 12 residues. Between the trimmed V and J ends, which lost 4 bases and 5 bases, there was a span of 5 bases. In DNA form, the CDR3 reads TGCGCCAGCAGTGTGGGGACCGGGGAGCTGTTTTTT. Amino acid sequence: CASSVGTGELFF.